These 12 T cell receptor beta chains came from one sample sequenced in a study of blood T cells in healthy people across ages. With a J-beta primer mix and a sample-barcoded 5' primer, a second PCR ran roughly 6 to 11 cycles. TCRdb passed the 5' RACE reads through MiXCR, listing each CDR3 protein once. The sample yields some 700,000 distinct CDR3 sequences, roughly 43% seen once. Sequenced material: blood. The receptors derive from a woman in her sixties or seventies in good health.

V is TRBV20-1 and J is TRBJ2-1; 7 bases agree with TRBD2. The length of the CDR3 is 15 residues. V shed 6 bases, J shed 5 bases, and the junction held 13 bases outside the gene matches. Germline CDR1 is DFQATT and CDR2 is SNEGSKA (reference sequence). The CDR3 sequence is CSARGTAGDNNEQFF. The CDR3, as DNA: TGCAGTGCCCGAGGGACCGCGGGGGATAACAATGAGCAGTTCTTC.

This clonotype was seen a handful of times. This chain connects TRBV7-3 to TRBJ2-5, with TRBD2 as a possible D gene (6 bases). The CDR3 extends over 16 amino acids. Germline CDR1 and CDR2: SGHTA and FQGTGA. V was cut by 5 bases and J by 1 base, with 17 bases left in between. The CDR3 protein is CASSPWGGAGQETQYF. The CDR3 nucleotides read TGTGCCAGCAGCCCCTGGGGCGGAGCGGGCCAAGAGACCCAGTACTTC. The complete variable domain, with remaining parts taken from reference TRBV7-3 and TRBJ2-5, reads GAGVSQTPSNKVTEKGKYVELRCDPISGHTALYWYRQSLGQGPEFLIYFQGTGAADDSGLPNDRFFAVRPEGSVSTLKIQRTERGDSAVYLCASSPWGGAGQETQYFGPGTRLLVL.

V gene TRBV3-1 combines with J gene TRBJ2-5; 10 bases fit TRBD1. The germline V gene encodes CDR1 LGHDT and CDR2 YNNKEL (reference sequence). V lost 5 bases, J lost 11 bases, and 17 bases stayed unmatched. The CDR3 is 16 amino acids. CDR3 DNA sequence: TGTGCCAGCAGCGGACTAGGTGGACAGGGGGGAAATGAGCAGTACTTC. It codes for CASSGLGGQGGNEQYF.

This clonotype has a count of ten or more. V gene TRBV7-2 combines with J gene TRBJ2-5; the match to TRBD1 covers 7 bases. This CDR3 contains 16 residues. The germline V gene has CDR1 SGHTA and CDR2 FQGNSA. Germline trimming cut 0 bases from V and 1 base from J; bases unmatched to any gene: 5. Here the CDR3 DNA reads TGTGCCAGCAGCTTAGCGGTACAGGGGACCCAAGAGACCCAGTACTTC. It is translated as CASSLAVQGTQETQYF.

V and J are TRBV5-1 and TRBJ2-1, with 7 nucleotides matching TRBD2. The J call may be mistaken, given a closer DNA end match to TRBJ2-7. The CDR3 consists of 14 residues. Germline lookup yields CDR1 SGHRS and CDR2 YFSETQ. CDR3: CASSLGGGNNEQYF. The CDR3 DNA follows: TGCGCCAGCAGCTTGGGCGGGGGTAACAATGAGCAGTACTTC.

This clonotype was counted a few times. The V call is TRBV20-1, the J call TRBJ1-1; D not resolved. The V gene's germline CDR1 is DFQATT and CDR2 SNEGSKA (reference sequence). This CDR3 spans 12 amino acids. V was pared by 6 bases and J by 5 bases, with 13 bases between. Here the CDR3 reads CSAARGLTEAFF. The CDR3 DNA reads TGCAGTGCGGCACGAGGACTAACTGAAGCTTTCTTT.

This chain links TRBV29-1 with TRBJ2-1; 9 nucleotides agree with TRBD2. The CDR3 loop spans 16 amino acids. Germline V gene data show CDR1 as SQVTM and CDR2 as ANQGSEA. After removal of 6 bases from V and 2 bases from J, the junction contained 11 bases not matched to a gene. Here the CDR3 DNA reads TGCAGCGTCCGGGGTCCCTTAGCGGGGGCCTACAATGAGCAGTTCTTC. Translated: CSVRGPLAGAYNEQFF.

This clonotype occurred a few times. This chain uses TRBV7-9 with TRBJ2-1, with 9 bases matching TRBD2. Trimming cost V 5 bases and J 5 bases; bases outside gene matches: 7. This CDR3 has 15 amino acids. Germline CDR1 and CDR2: SEHNR and FQNEAQ (reference sequence). CDR3: CASSHPQRGDNEQFF. The CDR3 DNA reads as TGTGCCAGCAGCCACCCCCAGCGGGGGGACAATGAGCAGTTCTTC.

This clonotype was observed a handful of times. The chain combines TRBV9 with TRBJ2-7, with 11 bases aligning to TRBD2. The CDR3 loop spans 15 amino acids. With V trimmed by 4 bases and J by 1 base, 4 bases remained unmatched. Germline V gives CDR1 SGDLS, CDR2 YYNGEE. CDR3 bases: TGTGCCAGCAGCCCTGCTAGCGGGAGGTCCTACGAGCAGTACTTC. Its translation: CASSPASGRSYEQYF.

This clonotype was observed many times. This chain joins TRBV3-1 and TRBJ2-7; possibly TRBD2 for D (6 bases). Per the germline V gene, CDR1 is LGHDT and CDR2 is YNNKEL (reference sequence). The CDR3 is made up of 14 amino acids. Trimming pared 3 bases from V and 0 bases from J, leaving 9 bases between. CDR3 in DNA: TGTGCCAGCAGCCACGGCGGGGCCTCCTACGAGCAGTACTTC. It yields the protein CASSHGGASYEQYF.

The chain links TRBV6-5 to TRBJ1-5; no clear D gene. V was pared by 8 bases and J by 0 bases, with 14 bases between. The CDR3 has 15 residues. Germline V gene data show CDR1 as MNHEY and CDR2 as SVGAGI. For the CDR3, the DNA is TGTGCCAGCTCTTTGTCCATTTATAGCAATCAGCCCCAGCATTTT. This translates into CASSLSIYSNQPQHF.

This chain links TRBV7-9 with TRBJ2-1, with TRBD2 matching over 14 bases. Germline CDR1 and CDR2: SEHNR and FQNEAQ (reference sequence). J gave up 10 bases and V 5 bases, and 7 bases lay outside the gene matches. There are 15 residues in the CDR3. CDR3 amino acids: CASSAGTSGSNEQFF. CDR3 sequence (DNA): TGTGCCAGCAGCGCCGGGACTAGCGGGAGTAACGAGCAGTTCTTC.